These 17 T cell receptor beta chains came from one sample sequenced in a study of OX40 agonist ivuxolimab in advanced cancers. Sequencing was performed with immunoSEQ multiplex PCR; in TCRdb, only in-frame clones are kept and a portion is missing. The data show 80,000 to 95,000 clones, with around 90% seen just once and 1.4% to 1.5% held by the top ten. The specimen was CD4+ or CD8+ T cells sorted from blood, collected in a trial of the OX40 agonist ivuxolimab. Receptor source: an adult with an advanced solid tumor such as melanoma, head and neck, liver or kidney cancer.

This chain joins TRBV6-5 and TRBJ2-1, with D possibly TRBD2 on 5 matching bases. Germline V lookup: CDR1 MNHEY, CDR2 SVGAGI. V gave up 6 bases and J gave up 9 bases, with 12 bases separating them. This CDR3 is built from 12 residues. For the CDR3, the DNA is TGTGCCAGCAGCCTAAGAGGAGGTGAGCAGTTCTTC. This codes for CASSLRGGEQFF.

The chain has TRBV11-2 and TRBJ2-5, with D perhaps given as TRBD1 or TRBD2 (6 bases each). The germline gives CDR1 SGHAT, CDR2 FQNNGV. The CDR3 totals 14 residues. V was trimmed by 3 bases and J by 2 bases, leaving 10 bases between them. The CDR3 sequence is CASSLLGGQETQYF. As DNA, the CDR3 is TGTGCCAGCAGCTTGCTAGGGGGGCAAGAGACCCAGTACTTC.

This chain links TRBV14 with TRBJ2-7, with TRBD2 matching 11 bases. The CDR3 is 15 residues long. The J segment lost 4 bases and the V segment lost 2 bases, leaving 4 bases of the junction unmatched. Per the germline V gene, CDR1 is SGHDN and CDR2 is FVKESK. CDR3 sequence: CASSQLGTSGYEQYF. Written as DNA, the CDR3 is TGTGCCAGCAGCCAACTCGGGACTAGCGGATACGAGCAGTACTTC.

The chain couples TRBV18 to TRBJ1-2, with TRBD1 as a possible D gene (5 bases). The CDR3 contains 14 residues. The ends were cut back, 0 bases at V and 2 bases at J, with 7 bases in the middle. CDR1 KGHSH and CDR2 LQKENI come from the germline V gene. The CDR3 DNA sequence: TGTGCCAGCTCACCACCGGGGACCAACTATGGCTACACCTTC. It codes for CASSPPGTNYGYTF. Full variable domain (outside the CDR3, taken from reference TRBV18 and TRBJ1-2): NAGVMQNPRHLVRRRGQEARLRCSPMKGHSHVYWYRQLPEEGLKFMVYLQKENIIDESGMPKERFSAEFPKEGPSILRIQQVVRGDSAAYFCASSPPGTNYGYTFGSGTRLTVV.

The chain links TRBV7-9 to TRBJ2-7; 7 bases are a match to TRBD1. Germline CDR1 is SEHNR and CDR2 is FQNEAQ (reference sequence). Trimming removed 9 bases from V and 6 bases from J; junction bases left unmatched: 14. The CDR3 consists of 14 residues. The CDR3 DNA is TGTGCCAGTACCTCCACGGGACAGTCTTCCGAGCAGTACTTC. This codes for CASTSTGQSSEQYF.

The genes are TRBV4-1 and TRBJ2-6; 8 nucleotides align to TRBD1. The trim removed 8 bases at V and 3 bases at J, leaving 6 bases unmatched. Per germline, CDR1 MGHRA and CDR2 YSYEKL. There are 15 residues in the CDR3. The CDR3 nucleotides read TGCGCCAGCGGGCAGGGGGCGAGTGGGGCCAACGTCCTGACTTTC. Protein sequence: CASGQGASGANVLTF.

The chain recombines TRBV29-1 with TRBJ2-2, with D perhaps matching TRBD1 (5 bases). CDR3 size: 13 residues. Trimming took 7 bases from V and 1 from J, leaving 10 bases between them. Germline V gene lookup returns CDR1 SQVTM and CDR2 ANQGSEA. The CDR3 here is CSADSQNTGELFF. The CDR3 region has the DNA TGCAGCGCCGACAGCCAGAACACCGGGGAGCTGTTTTTT.

J is TRBJ2-2 and V is TRBV19, with 7 bases lining up with TRBD1. The CDR3 length is 16 residues. V was pared by 4 bases and J by 5 bases, with 10 bases of the junction left unmatched. Germline lookup yields CDR1 LNHDA and CDR2 SQIVND (reference sequence). The CDR3 nucleotides read TGTGCCAGTAGTAGCCCGACAGGGATGAAGACCGGGGAGCTGTTTTTT. The encoded protein is CASSSPTGMKTGELFF.

J is TRBJ2-7 and V is TRBV7-3; 7 nucleotides align to TRBD2. This CDR3 is built from 14 residues. Germline values: CDR1 SGHTA, CDR2 FQGTGA. Trimming cost V 5 bases and J 6 bases; bases outside gene matches: 10. CDR3 coding DNA: TGTGCCAGCAGCCCCGGGACTATCGACACCGAGCAGTACTTC. Its protein product is CASSPGTIDTEQYF.

The chain recombines TRBV30 with TRBJ1-6, with 9 bases fitting TRBD1. Germline CDR1 is GTSNPN and CDR2 is SVGIG (reference sequence). The CDR3 has 16 residues. Trimming cost V 4 bases and J 0 bases; bases outside gene matches: 4. The CDR3 nucleotides are TGTGCCTGGATGACAGGGGGATTCTCCTATAATTCACCCCTCCACTTT. Protein: CAWMTGGFSYNSPLHF. The full variable domain, in which reference TRBV30 and TRBJ1-6 provide the parts outside the CDR3, is SQTIHQWPATLVQPVGSPLSLECTVEGTSNPNLYWYRQAAGRGLQLLFYSVGIGQISSEVPQNLSASRPQDRQFILSSKKLLLSDSGFYLCAWMTGGFSYNSPLHFGNGTRLTVT.

The chain joins TRBV7-2 to TRBJ2-3, with D possibly TRBD2 on 5 matching bases. Trimming removed 5 bases at V and 5 bases at J, with 17 bases between. CDR3 size: 15 residues. Per germline, CDR1 SGHTA and CDR2 FQGNSA. CDR3 nucleotides: TGTGCCAGCAGCGCGTCTCGTCGGGCGGGAGATACGCAGTATTTT. It specifies CASSASRRAGDTQYF.

This chain connects TRBV2 to TRBJ1-5; no clear D gene. CDR3 length: 12 amino acids. V was shortened by 5 bases and J by 12 bases, with 14 bases between the two germline ends. The V gene's germline CDR1 is SNHLY and CDR2 FYNNEI. CDR3 coding DNA: TGTGCCAGCAGTTCCCCCTCCTTCAGCCAGCATTTT. This codes for CASSSPSFSQHF.

The chain links TRBV10-3 to TRBJ1-2; 7 nucleotides match TRBD1. The CDR3 totals 14 residues. Germline V gene data show CDR1 as ENHRY and CDR2 as SYGVKD. J was trimmed by 0 bases and V by 10 bases; bases with no gene match: 8. CDR3 DNA sequence: TGTGCCAGCTCAGGGGGGGAAACTAACTATGGCTACACCTTC. The encoded protein is CASSGGETNYGYTF.

The chain combines TRBV2 with TRBJ2-2, with no clear D. The V end was cut by 8 bases, the J end by 3 bases, with 13 bases between. Germline V gives CDR1 SNHLY, CDR2 FYNNEI. CDR3 length equals 14 residues. DNA of the CDR3: TGTGCCAGCGGAGTTCTAACGGACACCGGGGAGCTGTTTTTT. Translation: CASGVLTDTGELFF.

This chain joins TRBV5-4 and TRBJ1-3; D is uncertain. CDR3 size: 16 residues. The V gene's germline CDR1 is SGHNT and CDR2 YYREEE (reference sequence). Trimming pared 4 bases from V and 0 bases from J, leaving 14 bases between. This CDR3 reads CASSPQRAASGNTIYF. In nucleotides, the CDR3 is TGTGCCAGCAGCCCGCAACGAGCCGCCTCTGGAAACACCATATATTTT.

The J gene is TRBJ2-1, the V gene TRBV5-1; TRBD2 aligns across 11 bases. Germline CDR1 is SGHRS and CDR2 is YFSETQ. The V and J ends lost 0 bases and 3 bases, in that order; junction bases with no gene match: 5. This CDR3 has 17 residues. CDR3 sequence reads: CASSLVLAGGHYNEQFF. For the CDR3, the DNA is TGCGCCAGCAGCTTGGTTCTAGCGGGAGGACACTACAATGAGCAGTTCTTC.

The chain couples TRBV7-3 to TRBJ1-1; D uncertain. The CDR3 runs 13 residues. The V and J ends lost 0 bases and 1 base respectively, with 3 bases between them. Germline values: CDR1 SGHTA, CDR2 FQGTGA. CDR3 nucleotides: TGTGCCAGCAGCTTAACAAAGAACACTGAAGCTTTCTTT. Its protein product is CASSLTKNTEAFF.